Presented here are 28 T cell receptor beta chains from one specimen sequenced in a study of immune reconstitution after stem cell transplant in scleroderma. TCRdb re-called the RT-PCR reads with MiXCR, one entry per CDR3 protein. The repertoire holds roughly 3,000 distinct CDR3 sequences, with 9% as singletons. This material was collected before or after autologous hematopoietic stem cell transplantation (not recorded which). The receptors here all came from a female donor with systemic sclerosis.

In its sample, this clonotype ranks as medium-sized. V is TRBV2 and J is TRBJ1-5, with D unresolved. Trimming removed 3 bases at V and 0 bases at J, with 3 bases between. Germline loops: CDR1 SNHLY, CDR2 FYNNEI. The CDR3 has 13 residues. The CDR3 coding sequence is TGTGCCAGCAGTGAGTTTAGCAATCAGCCCCAGCATTTT. This codes for CASSEFSNQPQHF.

This chain joins TRBV20-1 and TRBJ1-1; no clear D gene. Germline CDR1 reads DFQATT; CDR2 reads SNEGSKA (reference sequence). The CDR3 length is 14 residues. Trimming took 7 bases from V and 0 from J, leaving 15 bases between them. The CDR3 sequence is CSVTKGRMNTEAFF. CDR3 nucleotide sequence: TGCAGTGTTACAAAAGGACGGATGAACACTGAAGCTTTCTTT.

The J gene is TRBJ2-3, the V gene TRBV29-1; D is unclear. Trimming pared 6 bases from V and 4 bases from J, leaving 11 bases between. The CDR3 loop spans 12 amino acids. CDR1 and CDR2 (germline): SQVTM, ANQGSEA. The CDR3 loop is CSVAKIADTQYF. The CDR3 DNA reads TGCAGCGTGGCCAAGATTGCAGATACGCAGTATTTT.

Comments on this clonotype: This may come from a read error, since a much larger clone is one base off. The chain uses TRBV2 and TRBJ2-3, with a possible D match to TRBD1 (5 bases). The CDR3 runs 12 residues. V lost 6 bases to trimming and J lost 6 bases, with 10 bases between them. The germline V gene has CDR1 SNHLY and CDR2 FYNNEI. The CDR3 DNA follows: TGTGCCAGCAGGGGCAGGGTGGATACGCAGTATTTT. Translated, it gives CASRGRVDTQYF.

By share, this clonotype counts as medium-sized. V usage is TRBV6-5 and J usage is TRBJ1-1; weak D call: TRBD1 (5 bases). Trimming removed 5 bases from V and 7 bases from J, with 11 bases in between. CDR1 and CDR2 (germline): MNHEY, SVGAGI. This CDR3 is 12 amino acids long. The CDR3 DNA is TGTGCCAGCAGTGACGACAGCGTTGAAGCTTTCTTT. Translation gives CASSDDSVEAFF.

This clonotype was counted only a few times. The chain joins TRBV27 to TRBJ1-2; D perhaps matches TRBD1 (5 bases). Germline V gene data show CDR1 as MNHEY and CDR2 as SMNVEV (reference sequence). V lost 6 bases and J lost 8, with 16 bases in between. This CDR3 region has 13 residues. The CDR3 DNA reads TGTGCCAGCAGCCGACGGGACTCGGGGGGCTACACCTTC. Its protein product is CASSRRDSGGYTF.

The V and J genes are TRBV27 and TRBJ2-1; TRBD1 aligns across 8 bases. CDR1 MNHEY and CDR2 SMNVEV come from the germline V gene (reference sequence). There are 14 residues in the CDR3. V lost 3 bases and J lost 7; bases outside the gene matches: 5. The CDR3 region is CASSLTGAGNEQFF. The CDR3 nucleotides are TGTGCCAGCAGTTTGACAGGGGCAGGAAATGAGCAGTTCTTC.

Only one count was recorded for this clonotype. Possible read error: a much larger clone is one base away. The CDR3 ends on some other residue instead of the conserved phenylalanine or tryptophan, so this is likely a read error. The CDR3 is CASSSQGADNSPLHS. The CDR3 coding sequence is TGCGCCAGCAGCTCCCAGGGGGCGGATAATTCACCCCTCCACTCT. The gene calls are TRBV5-1 and TRBJ1-6; 8 positions agree with TRBD1. The CDR3 sequence is 15 residues long. In germline, CDR1 is SGHRS, CDR2 YFSETQ. V was clipped by 3 bases and J by 5 bases; unmatched bases: 4.

This clonotype ranks as medium-sized (0.01 to 0.1%). The rearrangement uses TRBV20-1 and TRBJ1-6, with D maybe TRBD1 (6 bases). The CDR3 is 14 residues long. The V gene's germline CDR1 is DFQATT and CDR2 SNEGSKA (reference sequence). The germline V and J ends were trimmed by 3 bases and 9 bases, with 15 bases remaining between them. CDR3 nucleotide sequence: TGCAGTGCTAGTGCGGGGGGCATAGGTTCACCCCTCCACTTT. Amino acid sequence: CSASAGGIGSPLHF.

This clonotype is classed as medium-sized. The chain is built from TRBV4-1 and TRBJ1-1, with a possible D match to TRBD1 (6 bases). Germline values: CDR1 MGHRA, CDR2 YSYEKL. The CDR3 consists of 13 residues. Deletions cut 7 bases from V and 4 bases from J, with 13 bases between. The CDR3 protein is CASTGEGGTEAFF. The CDR3 region has the DNA TGCGCCAGCACAGGGGAGGGTGGCACTGAAGCTTTCTTT.

This clonotype was detected a few times. This chain connects TRBV5-1 to TRBJ1-5, with TRBD1 matching 8 bases. Per the germline V gene, CDR1 is SGHRS and CDR2 is YFSETQ. The CDR3 sequence is 14 residues long. The trim removed 4 bases at V and 4 bases at J, leaving 4 bases unmatched. DNA for the CDR3: TGCGCCAGCAGCCCCGGGACAGGTAATCAGCCCCAGCATTTT. It codes for CASSPGTGNQPQHF.

This clonotype is medium-sized within its sample. The V call is TRBV25-1, the J call TRBJ1-2; 8 positions agree with TRBD1. The CDR3 runs 14 residues. From germline, CDR1 is MGHDK and CDR2 SYGVNS. Trimming cost V 7 bases and J 3 bases; bases outside gene matches: 7. CDR3 loop: CASTLSGQDYGYTF. The CDR3 nucleotides are TGTGCCAGCACCCTATCGGGACAGGACTATGGCTACACCTTC.

This clonotype ranks as medium-sized. The J gene is TRBJ2-2, the V gene TRBV15, with D hard to call. In germline, CDR1 is LNHNV, CDR2 YYDKDF (reference sequence). The V end was cut by 0 bases, the J end by 6 bases, with 17 bases between. The CDR3 runs 17 residues. Written as DNA, the CDR3 is TGTGCCACCAGCAGAGATAATGAAGGGATCGTCCCCGGGGAGCTGTTTTTT. Protein: CATSRDNEGIVPGELFF.

The gene calls are TRBV29-1 and TRBJ2-6, with D unresolved. This CDR3 region has 12 residues. Trimming took off 2 bases at V and 1 base at J, with 0 bases between the two ends. Germline V gene sequence: CDR1 SQVTM, CDR2 ANQGSEA. The CDR3 loop reads CSVESGANVLTF. CDR3 in DNA: TGCAGCGTTGAATCTGGGGCCAACGTCCTGACTTTC.

This clonotype is large within its sample. The V gene is TRBV11-3, the J gene TRBJ1-2, with 9 bases lining up with TRBD1. With 6 bases clipped from V and 7 bases from J, the junction kept 3 bases outside the gene matches. This CDR3 is 12 amino acids long. Germline V CDR1 and CDR2: SGHNT, YENEEA. CDR3 sequence: CASRRTGVGYTF. The CDR3 DNA follows: TGTGCCAGCAGACGGACAGGGGTTGGCTACACCTTC.

This clonotype was seen a few times. V usage is TRBV7-6 and J usage is TRBJ1-4; 7 bases map to TRBD1. Germline assignment: CDR1 SGHVS and CDR2 FNYEAQ. The length of the CDR3 is 14 residues. Trimming took 7 bases from V and 3 from J; bases not matched to a gene: 5. The CDR3 bases are TGTGCCAGCAAAACCGGGACAGCTAATGAAAAACTGTTTTTT. Protein sequence: CASKTGTANEKLFF. The full variable domain, in which reference TRBV7-6 and TRBJ1-4 provide the parts outside the CDR3, is GAGVSQSPRYKVTKRGQDVALRCDPISGHVSLYWYRQALGQGPEFLTYFNYEAQQDKSGLPNDRFSAERPEGSISTLTIQRTEQRDSAMYRCASKTGTANEKLFFGSGTQLSVL.

This clonotype has more than one count but fewer than ten. The chain links TRBV7-9 to TRBJ2-1; D not certain. The CDR3 covers 11 residues. Trimming took off 8 bases at V and 2 bases at J, with 4 bases between the two ends. Germline V gene lookup returns CDR1 SEHNR and CDR2 FQNEAQ (reference sequence). The chain's CDR3 is CASPAYNEQFF. CDR3 coding DNA: TGTGCCAGCCCAGCCTACAATGAGCAGTTCTTC. The full variable domain, in which reference TRBV7-9 and TRBJ2-1 provide the parts outside the CDR3, is DTGVSQNPRHKITKRGQNVTFRCDPISEHNRLYWYRQTLGQGPEFLTYFQNEAQLEKSRLLSDRFSAERPKGSFSTLEIQRTEQGDSAMYLCASPAYNEQFFGPGTRLTVL.

The table lists this clonotype with a few counts. The chain has TRBV20-1 and TRBJ2-1; 11 positions match TRBD2. V lost 4 bases, J lost 7 bases, and 9 bases stayed unmatched. The germline CDR1 and CDR2 sequences are DFQATT and SNEGSKA (reference sequence). The CDR3 sequence is 15 residues long. The CDR3 DNA is TGCAGTGCTACCTCACTAGCGGGGGTCCCTAATGAGCAGTTCTTC. Residues: CSATSLAGVPNEQFF.

The chain has TRBV7-9 and TRBJ1-5; the D is unclear. Germline loops: CDR1 SEHNR, CDR2 FQNEAQ (reference sequence). V was pared by 8 bases and J by 2 bases, with 7 bases between. This CDR3 comprises 12 residues. The CDR3 region is CASQEGNQPQHF. CDR3 sequence (DNA): TGTGCCAGCCAGGAGGGCAATCAGCCCCAGCATTTT.

A remark on this clonotype: This may be a read error: a much more frequent sequence differs by one nucleotide. The chain joins TRBV20-1 to TRBJ2-1; perhaps TRBD2 as D (5 bases). V gave up 1 base and J gave up 7 bases, with 8 bases separating them. Germline loops: CDR1 DFQATT, CDR2 SNEGSKA (reference sequence). This CDR3 contains 12 residues. CDR3: CSARGPGNEQFF. In DNA, the CDR3 is TGCAGTGCTAGAGGCCCGGGGAATGAGCAGTTCTTC.

The genes are TRBV6-1 and TRBJ2-7; D ambiguous. Germline V gene data show CDR1 as MNHNS and CDR2 as SASEGT. The CDR3 has 12 residues. Trimming left V 8 bases short and J 7 bases short, with 15 bases between. CDR3 sequence (DNA): TGTGCCAGCTTTAGATTGGTCTATGAGCAGTACTTC. Translation: CASFRLVYEQYF.

This clonotype is medium-sized in the sample. The chain couples TRBV20-1 to TRBJ1-5; TRBD1 might be the D (5 bases). CDR1 and CDR2 (germline): DFQATT, SNEGSKA (reference sequence). The V end was cut by 6 bases, the J end by 6 bases, with 12 bases between. The CDR3 length is 12 residues. The CDR3 bases are TGCAGTGCAGAGCTCACAGGTCAGCCCCAGCATTTT. This codes for CSAELTGQPQHF.

Sample share makes this clonotype large. The V gene is TRBV5-6, the J gene TRBJ2-7; unclear D gene. V lost 0 bases and J lost 3, with 7 bases in between. CDR3 size: 13 residues. CDR1 and CDR2 (germline): SGHDT, YYEEEE. CDR3 sequence (DNA): TGTGCCAGCAGCTTGGGCGAAAGCTACGAGCAGTACTTC. Its protein is CASSLGESYEQYF.

This clonotype rates as medium-sized (0.01 to 0.1%). V gene TRBV2 combines with J gene TRBJ1-3; D gene ambiguous. Germline assignment: CDR1 SNHLY and CDR2 FYNNEI. CDR3 size: 14 residues. V was shortened by 2 bases and J by 0 bases, with 5 bases between the two germline ends. The CDR3 reads CASSEHLSGNTIYF. The CDR3 region has the DNA TGTGCCAGCAGTGAACACCTCTCTGGAAACACCATATATTTT.

This clonotype turned up a few times. This chain joins TRBV10-3 and TRBJ2-6; D is unresolved. The CDR3 is made up of 15 amino acids. Trimming pared 5 bases from V and 4 bases from J, leaving 12 bases between. Germline V lookup: CDR1 ENHRY, CDR2 SYGVKD. CDR3 sequence reads: CAISPGVVGANVLTF. The DNA of the CDR3 is TGTGCCATCAGTCCGGGTGTTGTGGGGGCCAACGTCCTGACTTTC.

This clonotype has only a few counts. The rearrangement links TRBV6-5 to TRBJ2-7; no firm D call. The CDR3 sequence is 15 residues long. Trimming shortened V by 6 bases and J by 0 bases, and 15 bases separated the two germline ends. Germline-derived CDR1 and CDR2 are MNHEY and SVGAGI. The DNA of the CDR3 is TGTGCCAGCAGCCCCGATAGCCGTTTCTCCTACGAGCAGTACTTC. Protein: CASSPDSRFSYEQYF.

By sample share, this clonotype is large. V is TRBV2 and J is TRBJ2-3; TRBD2 aligns across 11 bases. V shed 3 bases and J 2 bases; nucleotides not matched to a gene: 10. This CDR3 is 18 amino acids long. CDR1 and CDR2 (germline): SNHLY, FYNNEI. The CDR3 sequence: CASSDIAGGPTLTDTQYF. The DNA of the CDR3 is TGTGCCAGCAGTGATATAGCGGGGGGGCCTACCCTCACAGATACGCAGTATTTT.

By its share, this clonotype is medium-sized. The chain couples TRBV20-1 to TRBJ2-2; D might be TRBD1 or TRBD2, each matching 5 bases. Germline CDR1 is DFQATT and CDR2 is SNEGSKA (reference sequence). Trimming stripped 1 base from V and 2 bases from J, with 17 bases between. The CDR3 runs to 17 residues. The CDR3 DNA reads TGCAGTGCTAGAGGGGTTTCTGTGGGGGTTAACACCGGGGAGCTGTTTTTT. Its protein is CSARGVSVGVNTGELFF.